This entry describes one T cell receptor (beta chain). The antigen is unknown. Before sequencing took place, the ViraFEST assay used viral peptide pools to expand antigen-specific CD4+ T cells. Having been cultured for roughly 9 days, the cells underwent CD4+ T cell isolation. The participants, recipients of two vaccine doses, got either BNT162b2 or mRNA-1273. For each well, 1.5 million to 2 million PBMC were cultured with around 10 IU/ml IL-2 and 9.5 to 10 ug/ml peptides. This record belongs to a study of vaccination effects on CD4 cells after COVID-19. Study-wide results and caveats: Of the vaccine-induced clones from healthy vaccinees, merely 1 of 255 recognized common cold coronaviruses as well.

TCRdb keeps only in-frame clones here, not all; method: immunoSEQ multiplex PCR. The table has some 23,000 clones, about 70% seen once. The CDR3 sequence is 13 residues long. V shed 6 bases and J shed 7 bases, with 15 bases lying between them. CDR1 and CDR2 from the germline V gene are MNHNY and SVGAGI (reference sequence). V usage is TRBV6-6 and J usage is TRBJ1-2; unclear D gene. The sequences come from CD4+ T cells from PBMCs cultured with SARS-CoV-2 spike peptides, collected after COVID-19 vaccination. This receptor was taken from a human donor who received a COVID-19 vaccine. CDR3 loop: CASRIDTSTGYTF. Here the CDR3 DNA reads TGTGCCAGCAGAATCGACACGAGTACTGGCTACACCTTC.